The clone carrying this T cell receptor (beta chain) showed up just once. Its cognate antigen is unknown. Libraries were prepared by immunoSEQ multiplex PCR; TCRdb keeps only in-frame clonotypes and omits some of them. This sample has 200,000 to 300,000 clones; 80% to 95% occur once, and the top ten carry roughly 3%. The entry originates in a study of cytomegalovirus exposure and HLA in healthy donors. Study-level information: In a later analysis, it was reported that the roughly 130 validation repertoires had been produced on the same platform as the 700 or so repertoires belonging to the first cohort.

With 6 bases clipped from V and 7 bases from J, the junction kept 7 bases outside the gene matches. CDR3 length: 14 residues. Per the germline V gene, CDR1 is MDHEN and CDR2 is SYDVKM. Study results and limitations: Testing in vitro showed three CMV-associated chains specific for CMV antigens. Subsequent analysis found a tendency for first-cohort TCR clusters to co-occur within the 90 to 150 validation repertoires.

The chain joins TRBV28 to TRBJ1-5; 9 bases line up with TRBD1. The sequence was obtained from a woman under 40 in good health and CMV-seronegative. Sequencing was done on a sample of PBMCs. This chain's CDR3 is CASRADRGSQPQHF. The CDR3 DNA is TGTGCCAGCAGAGCGGACAGGGGTTCGCAGCCCCAGCATTTT.